This T cell receptor (beta chain) was found in a study of OX40 agonist ivuxolimab in advanced cancers. Across the study: It was ivuxolimab, an agonistic anti-OX40 (CD134) antibody, that patients were treated with. Treatment received earlier with anti-PD-1, anti-PD-L1 or anti-CTLA-4 agents was allowed, and 40% had some.

Trimming took 2 bases from V and 3 from J, leaving 11 bases between them. Germline assignment: CDR1 MDHEN and CDR2 SYDVKM. The CDR3 has 15 residues. The protocol was immunoSEQ multiplex PCR, while the TCRdb copy is restricted to in-frame clones and leaves out a portion. The repertoire has about 91,000 clones, roughly 84% of them found once; the top ten carry around 1.1%. The rearrangement uses TRBV28 and TRBJ1-5; D ambiguous. The source material was CD4+ or CD8+ T cells sorted from blood, sampled in a trial of the OX40 agonist ivuxolimab. This clonotype was sampled from an adult with an advanced solid tumor such as melanoma, head and neck, liver or kidney cancer. The CDR3 DNA reads as TGTGCCAGCAGTTTAGCAGACCGAAACAATCAGCCCCAGCATTTT. It specifies CASSLADRNNQPQHF.